The sequence of this TCR beta chain was determined in a study of blood T cell repertoires in COVID-19. Study context: Acute and convalescent COVID-19 specimens originated in the United States, Italy and Spain. Sources were T cells, B-cell-depleted T cells, or PBMCs; the material itself was cDNA or gDNA.

The CDR3 sequence is 16 residues long. The junction had 4 bases not matched to a gene; V was cut back by 1 base and J by 1 base. The germline gives CDR1 SGHNT, CDR2 YENEEA. Seattle's enrolled individuals joined amid active infection and were then monitored longitudinally. Per the original methods: Using reference gene primer amplification, nucleated cell counts were estimated. Profiled with immunoSEQ multiplex PCR; TCRdb holds only in-frame clones, not every one. V and J calls and clone size come straight from that table; D and trimming were deduced from the DNA. This sample has about 340,000 clones; approximately 86% occur once, and the top ten carry around 7.4%.

The sequence came from a woman aged 60 to 75 with COVID-19, enrolled during active disease. Sequenced: peripheral blood. The genes are TRBV11-3 and TRBJ2-1; 7 bases line up with TRBD2. Here the CDR3 DNA reads TGTGCCAGCAGCTTAGGGCGGGGGAAGTCCTACAATGAGCAGTTCTTC. This codes for CASSLGRGKSYNEQFF.